The clone carrying this TCR beta chain showed up just a few times. A single record per CDR3 protein comes from TCRdb applying MiXCR to the RT-PCR reads. The sample includes over 400,000 distinct CDR3 sequences, 16% of them seen just once. This specimen belongs to a study of patients and donors after allogeneic stem cell transplantation. Germline V CDR1 and CDR2: ENHRY, SYGVKD. The CDR3 loop spans 14 amino acids. V gave up 6 bases and J gave up 4 bases; unmatched junction bases: 5. The source is a human donor who was either an allogeneic HSCT recipient or a stem cell or donor lymphocyte infusion donor (not recorded which). It is not recorded whose cells these are; they may come from a transplant donor. Input material: blood, either unsorted or a sorted T cell fraction (not recorded which). V is TRBV10-3 and J is TRBJ1-2, with 10 nucleotides matching TRBD1. The CDR3 loop is CAISPGQGSYGYTF. The CDR3 DNA is TGTGCCATCAGCCCGGGACAGGGGTCCTATGGCTACACCTTC.